The clone carrying this T cell receptor beta chain was counted ten times or more. The CDR3 covers 14 residues. CDR1 and CDR2 from the germline V gene are SGHRS and YFSETQ. V was clipped by 4 bases and J by 1 base, with 11 bases between them. Unique molecular identifiers were incorporated into the prepared TCRbeta library. MiXCR was run by TCRdb on the PCR reads, yielding one entry per CDR3 protein. This sample has fewer than 25,000 distinct CDR3 sequences, with about a tenth found just once. This sample stems from a study of T-cell reconstitution after alpha-beta-depleted transplantation in children. The starting material was PBMCs from the stem cell graft donor, obtained from the stem cell graft. The rearrangement links TRBV5-1 to TRBJ1-1, with a tentative D call TRBD1 (5 bases). This sequence originates from a human donor who donated a stem cell graft to a child with chronic granulomatous disease. CDR3 sequence (DNA): TGCGCCAGCAGCCCGTGGGACGGGAACACTGAAGCTTTCTTT. This sequence encodes CASSPWDGNTEAFF.